What follows are 30 T cell receptor beta chains derived from one specimen sequenced in a study of blood T cells in healthy people across ages. Through a sample-barcoded 5' primer and a J-beta primer mix, a second PCR was run for roughly 6 to 12 cycles. TCRdb reprocessed the 5' RACE reads via MiXCR and lists one record per CDR3 protein. The sample records 750,000 to 1,000,000 distinct CDR3 sequences, 25% to 35% being singletons. These sequences were also reported in another study, on T cells of mothers and their children.

The sequenced material came from blood. The receptors were gathered from a woman in her thirties or forties in good health.

The V gene is TRBV2, the J gene TRBJ2-4, with 7 bases fitting TRBD2. The better agreement between TRBJ2-7 and the DNA end casts doubt on the J call. The CDR3 loop spans 13 amino acids. Germline V gives CDR1 SNHLY, CDR2 FYNNEI. The DNA for the CDR3 is TGTGCCAGCAGCGCCGGGAGGACCCACGAGCAGTACTTC. Translating it yields CASSAGRTHEQYF.

This clonotype was counted many times. The CDR3 is CASSQDSTGGPLSQLFF. In DNA form, the CDR3 reads TGCGCCAGCAGCCAAGATTCTACGGGAGGGCCCCTGTCCCAACTGTTTTTT. V gene TRBV4-1 combines with J gene TRBJ1-4, with unresolved D. V was clipped by 0 bases and J by 12 bases, with 23 bases between them. Germline V CDR1 and CDR2: MGHRA, YSYEKL. The CDR3 runs 17 residues.

This clonotype was counted a few times. J is TRBJ2-2 and V is TRBV3-1; either TRBD1 or TRBD2 may fit D (6 bases each). CDR1 LGHDT and CDR2 YNNKEL come from the germline V gene (reference sequence). The V and J ends lost 1 base and 8 bases respectively, with 11 bases between them. CDR3 size: 14 residues. The CDR3 DNA reads TGTGCCAGCAGCCAAGTAGGGGGGTCGGGGGAGCTGTTTTTT. The encoded protein is CASSQVGGSGELFF.

This clonotype came up many times. The chain recombines TRBV3-1 with TRBJ1-5; 7 bases are shared with TRBD1. V shed 0 bases, J shed 6 bases, and the junction held 5 bases outside the gene matches. The CDR3 loop spans 15 amino acids. Germline CDR1 LGHDT, CDR2 YNNKEL (reference sequence). DNA for the CDR3: TGTGCCAGCAGCCAAGATGGACAGGAGGGTCAGCCCCAGCATTTT. It is translated as CASSQDGQEGQPQHF.

Ten or more counts support this clonotype. The chain has TRBV6-5 and TRBJ2-1; 10 positions agree with TRBD2. The CDR3 is 16 residues long. The germline V gene has CDR1 MNHEY and CDR2 SVGAGI. V dropped 6 bases and J dropped 0; count of bases not matched to a gene: 5. CDR3 sequence reads: CASRAGGQNSYNEQFF. CDR3 bases: TGTGCCAGCAGAGCGGGGGGGCAGAACTCCTACAATGAGCAGTTCTTC.

V is TRBV3-1 and J is TRBJ1-1, with a tentative D call TRBD1 (5 bases). With 3 bases removed from V and 0 bases from J, the gap between germline ends came to 17 bases. This CDR3 region has 17 residues. Germline-derived CDR1 and CDR2 are LGHDT and YNNKEL (reference sequence). CDR3 coding DNA: TGTGCCAGCAGCCACGGGACGGCGATCAGTCTGAACACTGAAGCTTTCTTT. This translates into CASSHGTAISLNTEAFF.

This clonotype was counted ten times or more. This rearrangement joins TRBV12-3 or TRBV12-4 to TRBJ2-1; 7 bases map to TRBD1. The CDR3 consists of 13 residues. The V and J ends lost 5 bases and 6 bases, in that order; junction bases with no gene match: 4. CDR3 sequence reads: CASSPDRVNEQFF. DNA for the CDR3: TGTGCCAGCAGTCCCGACAGGGTCAATGAGCAGTTCTTC.

In its sample, this clonotype was seen a few times. The CDR3 DNA is TGTGCCAGCAGATCCGGGACAGGGGGCTCAGATACGCAGTATTTT. Translated: CASRSGTGGSDTQYF. The V gene is TRBV11-1, the J gene TRBJ2-3; 12 bases fit TRBD1. The CDR3 extends over 15 amino acids. J was trimmed by 4 bases and V by 6 bases; bases with no gene match: 5. Germline V gene data show CDR1 as SGHAT and CDR2 as FQDESV (reference sequence).

The rearrangement uses TRBV20-1 and TRBJ1-3; D is possibly TRBD1 (5 bases). V was cut by 4 bases and J by 8 bases, with 12 bases left in between. There are 12 residues in the CDR3. CDR1 DFQATT and CDR2 SNEGSKA come from the germline V gene (reference sequence). In DNA, the CDR3 is TGCAGTGCTACGAGACAGTCGGACACCATATATTTT. It encodes CSATRQSDTIYF.

This clonotype was counted ten times or more. The chain links TRBV7-9 to TRBJ2-7, with 11 bases identical to TRBD2. CDR1 is SEHNR and CDR2 is FQNEAQ in the germline V gene (reference sequence). V lost 1 base and J lost 0; bases outside the gene matches: 2. The length of the CDR3 is 16 residues. In DNA, the CDR3 is TGTGCCAGCAGCTTAGTGACTAGCGGGAACTCCTACGAGCAGTACTTC. Protein sequence: CASSLVTSGNSYEQYF.

This clonotype was counted a few times. The chain combines TRBV7-9 with TRBJ2-1; 7 nucleotides line up with TRBD1. The CDR3 is made up of 13 amino acids. J gave up 7 bases and V 10 bases, and 10 bases lay outside the gene matches. Looked up from germline, CDR1 is SEHNR and CDR2 is FQNEAQ (reference sequence). The CDR3 coding sequence is TGTGCCATCCCCCCCGACAGGGTTAATGAGCAGTTCTTC. It yields the protein CAIPPDRVNEQFF.

The sample holds a few counts of this clonotype. The gene calls are TRBV7-2 and TRBJ2-3; TRBD2 agrees at 11 bases. The germline CDR1 and CDR2 sequences are SGHTA and FQGNSA. This CDR3 region has 16 residues. After removal of 5 bases from V and 3 bases from J, the junction contained 7 bases not matched to a gene. In DNA form, the CDR3 reads TGTGCCAGCAGCCCTATTAGCGGGGGGGCAACAGATACGCAGTATTTT. It specifies CASSPISGGATDTQYF.

The chain carries TRBV27 and TRBJ1-4; tentatively, D is TRBD1 (5 bases). This CDR3 region has 14 residues. Trimming stripped 5 bases from V and 8 bases from J, with 15 bases between. The germline CDR1 and CDR2 sequences are MNHEY and SMNVEV (reference sequence). CDR3 sequence reads: CASSRAGGREKLFF. The CDR3 DNA reads TGTGCCAGCAGTCGAGCGGGGGGGAGGGAAAAACTGTTTTTT.

V and J are TRBV28 and TRBJ1-5; 8 nucleotides align to TRBD1. The germline V gene has CDR1 MDHEN and CDR2 SYDVKM. This CDR3 is 16 amino acids long. With V trimmed by 8 bases and J by 2 bases, 11 bases remained unmatched. The CDR3 here is CASADQGALGNQPQHF. CDR3 DNA sequence: TGTGCCAGCGCTGATCAGGGGGCATTGGGCAATCAGCCCCAGCATTTT.

Only a few counts were recorded for this clonotype. This sequence joins TRBV9 and TRBJ1-2; no clear D. V lost 3 bases and J lost 6, with 18 bases in between. CDR1 is SGDLS, CDR2 YYNGEE, per germline. The CDR3 loop spans 15 amino acids. The CDR3 DNA is TGTGCCAGCAGCGGGGATCCCCACGGGCAGGATGGCTACACCTTC. It yields the protein CASSGDPHGQDGYTF.

This chain connects TRBV28 to TRBJ2-7, with D tentatively TRBD1 (6 bases). V lost 7 bases, J lost 4 bases, and 17 bases lay in between. CDR1 is MDHEN, CDR2 SYDVKM, per germline. The CDR3 runs to 14 residues. This chain's CDR3 is CASTYGTTIYEQYF. The CDR3 DNA reads TGTGCCAGCACATACGGGACAACCATTTACGAGCAGTACTTC.

This sequence joins TRBV30 and TRBJ2-7; tentatively, D is TRBD1 (6 bases). Germline CDR1 GTSNPN, CDR2 SVGIG (reference sequence). The CDR3 has 13 amino acids. V was shortened by 8 bases and J by 3 bases, with 17 bases between the two germline ends. CDR3 region: CAGRRGEGYEQYF. For the CDR3, the DNA is TGTGCCGGACGCAGGGGAGAGGGCTACGAGCAGTACTTC.

In its sample, this clonotype was seen many times. The chain recombines TRBV29-1 with TRBJ1-2, with D perhaps matching TRBD1 (5 bases). This CDR3 contains 13 residues. V shed 7 bases and J shed 0 bases, with 12 bases lying between them. The germline CDR1 and CDR2 sequences are SQVTM and ANQGSEA. CDR3 protein: CSARQRANYGYTF. The CDR3 nucleotides are TGCAGCGCCAGACAGAGAGCTAACTATGGCTACACCTTC.

The rearrangement uses TRBV5-1 and TRBJ2-1, with 11 bases matching TRBD1. The V and J ends lost 4 bases and 10 bases, in that order; junction bases with no gene match: 10. This CDR3 comprises 15 residues. Germline loops: CDR1 SGHRS, CDR2 YFSETQ. CDR3 bases: TGCGCCAGCAGCAAAGGACAGGGGGCGGTAGGGGAGCAGTTCTTC. This sequence encodes CASSKGQGAVGEQFF.

This clonotype was counted a few times. The rearrangement uses TRBV19 and TRBJ1-1, with D uncertain. The V end lost 7 bases, the J end lost 8 bases, and 20 bases lay between the germline ends. There are 14 residues in the CDR3. The germline V gene has CDR1 LNHDA and CDR2 SQIVND (reference sequence). In nucleotides, the CDR3 is TGTGCCAGTACCCCTTTAAATGAGGGATCCGAAGCTTTCTTT. It codes for CASTPLNEGSEAFF.

The rearrangement links TRBV4-2 to TRBJ2-1; TRBD1 might be the D (6 bases). The V and J ends lost 5 bases and 0 bases respectively, with 14 bases between them. The CDR3 sequence is 16 residues long. Germline V gives CDR1 LGHNA, CDR2 YNFKEQ. The CDR3 sequence: CASSLDQGSSYNEQFF. In nucleotides, the CDR3 is TGTGCCAGCAGCTTGGACCAGGGGAGCTCCTACAATGAGCAGTTCTTC.

This clonotype was detected only a few times. The V call is TRBV20-1, the J call TRBJ1-2; 8 bases are shared with TRBD1. CDR3 length equals 14 residues. The V and J ends lost 1 base and 4 bases, in that order; junction bases with no gene match: 5. Germline V lookup: CDR1 DFQATT, CDR2 SNEGSKA (reference sequence). The CDR3 reads CSARAGQGRYGYTF. CDR3 coding DNA: TGCAGTGCTAGAGCAGGACAGGGTCGCTATGGCTACACCTTC.

This clonotype was counted a few times. The rearrangement links TRBV6-6 to TRBJ2-1; D possibly corresponds to TRBD1 (6 bases). V lost 2 bases to trimming and J lost 5 bases, with 13 bases between them. The length of the CDR3 is 15 residues. From germline, CDR1 is MNHNY and CDR2 SVGAGI (reference sequence). CDR3: CASSYPTGTNNEQFF. CDR3 bases: TGTGCCAGCAGTTACCCCACAGGGACAAACAATGAGCAGTTCTTC.

This chain joins TRBV28 and TRBJ1-3; no clear D gene. There are 17 residues in the CDR3. Germline V lookup: CDR1 MDHEN, CDR2 SYDVKM. Between the trimmed V and J ends, which lost 4 bases and 0 bases, there was a span of 16 bases. CDR3 DNA sequence: TGTGCCAGCAGTTCCTACACTGGCACAGTCTCTGGAAACACCATATATTTT. It yields the protein CASSSYTGTVSGNTIYF.

This clonotype was counted only a few times. The chain uses TRBV18 and TRBJ1-1; the D is unclear. The CDR3 covers 13 residues. Trimming removed 4 bases at V and 1 base at J, with 7 bases between. Germline-derived CDR1 and CDR2 are KGHSH and LQKENI. The CDR3 sequence: CASSQNWNTEAFF. DNA for the CDR3: TGTGCCAGCTCACAGAATTGGAACACTGAAGCTTTCTTT.

This clonotype was detected a few times. The chain recombines TRBV11-1 with TRBJ2-5, with D possibly being TRBD2 (6 bases). CDR1 is SGHAT, CDR2 FQDESV, per germline (reference sequence). This CDR3 contains 21 residues. Trimming removed 4 bases at V and 3 bases at J, with 33 bases between. The CDR3 sequence: CASSSTVPDLEKGGSEETQYF. For the CDR3, the DNA is TGTGCCAGCAGCTCCACGGTTCCGGACCTAGAAAAGGGAGGTAGTGAAGAGACCCAGTACTTC.

There are a few counts of this clonotype. The rearrangement uses TRBV20-1 and TRBJ1-1; D is undetermined. The CDR3 loop spans 10 amino acids. Germline loops: CDR1 DFQATT, CDR2 SNEGSKA (reference sequence). This chain's CDR3 is CRTGEFEAFF. CDR3 bases: TGCAGGACCGGGGAGTTTGAAGCTTTCTTT.

This clonotype was found a few times. The chain has TRBV15 and TRBJ2-7; no clear D. The V gene lost 0 bases and the J gene lost 0 bases, with 6 bases spanning the gap. CDR1 is LNHNV and CDR2 is YYDKDF in the germline V gene (reference sequence). The CDR3 is 14 residues long. The CDR3 nucleotides read TGTGCCACCAGCAGAGATATGAGCTCCTACGAGCAGTACTTC. Its translation is CATSRDMSSYEQYF.

Worth noting for this clonotype: Germline and junction disagree at one end, which may indicate a read error. The J gene is TRBJ1-2, the V gene TRBV20-1; perhaps TRBD1 as D (5 bases). Germline V gene lookup returns CDR1 DFQATT and CDR2 SNEGSKA (reference sequence). The CDR3 spans 11 residues. This CDR3 is CRASHRSTYTF. The CDR3 DNA reads TGCAGGGCTAGCCACAGGTCTACTTACACCTTC.

This clonotype appeared many times. This chain links TRBV12-3 or TRBV12-4 with TRBJ2-1; 11 bases fit TRBD1. This CDR3 is 16 amino acids long. After removal of 6 bases from V and 3 bases from J, the junction contained 7 bases not matched to a gene. CDR3: CASRPRGQGGYNEQFF. The CDR3 DNA is TGTGCCAGCAGACCTAGGGGACAGGGGGGCTACAATGAGCAGTTCTTC.